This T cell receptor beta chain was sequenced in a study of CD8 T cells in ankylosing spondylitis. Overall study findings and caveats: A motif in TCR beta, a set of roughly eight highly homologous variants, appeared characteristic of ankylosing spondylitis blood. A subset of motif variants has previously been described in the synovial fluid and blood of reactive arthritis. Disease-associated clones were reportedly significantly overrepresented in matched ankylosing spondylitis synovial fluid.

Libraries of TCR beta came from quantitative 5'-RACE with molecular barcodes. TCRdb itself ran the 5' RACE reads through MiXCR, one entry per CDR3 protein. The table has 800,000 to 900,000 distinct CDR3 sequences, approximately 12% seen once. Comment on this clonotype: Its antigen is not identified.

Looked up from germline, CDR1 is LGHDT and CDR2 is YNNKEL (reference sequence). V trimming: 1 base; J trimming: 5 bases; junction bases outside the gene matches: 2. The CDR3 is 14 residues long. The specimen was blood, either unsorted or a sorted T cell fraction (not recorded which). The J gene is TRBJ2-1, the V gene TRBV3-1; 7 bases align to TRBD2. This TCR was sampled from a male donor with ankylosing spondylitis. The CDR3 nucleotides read TGTGCCAGCAGCCAAGCGGGGGGTAACAATGAGCAGTTCTTC. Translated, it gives CASSQAGGNNEQFF.